This entry describes one TCR beta chain. This sample is part of a study of blood T cell repertoires in COVID-19. For the study at large: COVID-19 samples collected from the United States, Italy and Spain covered acute and convalescent phases. Sample material is recorded as cDNA or gDNA derived from T cells, B-cell-depleted T cells, or PBMCs.

The V end lost 3 bases, the J end lost 1 base, and 16 bases lay between the germline ends. Germline assignment: CDR1 MNHEY and CDR2 SVGEGT. The CDR3 is 17 residues long. In the authors' workflow: It was from reference gene primer amplification that nucleated cell counts were estimated. Using immunoSEQ multiplex PCR, the repertoire was profiled, and TCRdb retains in-frame clones only, with some absent. The DNA was the basis for D and trimming; V, J and clone size are from that table. The sample consists of fewer than 200,000 clones, 75% to 85% of them appearing once. This clonotype was obtained from a man in his sixties with acute or convalescent COVID-19. The specimen was peripheral blood. V is TRBV6-2 or TRBV6-3 and J is TRBJ1-5, with D possibly TRBD1 on 6 matching bases. CDR3 sequence reads: CASSYPGTKMSNQPQHF. The CDR3 DNA is TGTGCCAGCAGTTATCCCGGGACAAAAATGAGCAATCAGCCCCAGCATTTT.